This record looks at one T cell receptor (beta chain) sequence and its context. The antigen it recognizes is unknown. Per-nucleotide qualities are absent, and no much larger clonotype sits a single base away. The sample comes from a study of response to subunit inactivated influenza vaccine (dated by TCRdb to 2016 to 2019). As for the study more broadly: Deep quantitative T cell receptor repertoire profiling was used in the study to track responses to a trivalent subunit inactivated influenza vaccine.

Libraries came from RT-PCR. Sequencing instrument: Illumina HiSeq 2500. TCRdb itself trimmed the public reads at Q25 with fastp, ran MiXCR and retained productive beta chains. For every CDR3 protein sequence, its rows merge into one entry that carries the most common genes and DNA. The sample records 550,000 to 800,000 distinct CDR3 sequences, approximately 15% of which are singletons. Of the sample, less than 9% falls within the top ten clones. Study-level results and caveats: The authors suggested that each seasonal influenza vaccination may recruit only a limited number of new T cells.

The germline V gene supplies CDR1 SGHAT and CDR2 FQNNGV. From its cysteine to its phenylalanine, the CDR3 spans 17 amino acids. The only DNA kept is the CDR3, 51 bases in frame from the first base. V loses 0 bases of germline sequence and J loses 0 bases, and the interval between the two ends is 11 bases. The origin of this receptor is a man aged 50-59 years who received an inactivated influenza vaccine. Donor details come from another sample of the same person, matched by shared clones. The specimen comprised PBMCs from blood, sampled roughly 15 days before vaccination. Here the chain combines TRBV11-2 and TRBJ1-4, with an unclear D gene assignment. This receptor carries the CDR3 CASSLEAGSATNEKLFF. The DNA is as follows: TGTGCCAGCAGCTTAGAGGCCGGGAGCGCAACTAATGAAAAACTGTTTTTT.